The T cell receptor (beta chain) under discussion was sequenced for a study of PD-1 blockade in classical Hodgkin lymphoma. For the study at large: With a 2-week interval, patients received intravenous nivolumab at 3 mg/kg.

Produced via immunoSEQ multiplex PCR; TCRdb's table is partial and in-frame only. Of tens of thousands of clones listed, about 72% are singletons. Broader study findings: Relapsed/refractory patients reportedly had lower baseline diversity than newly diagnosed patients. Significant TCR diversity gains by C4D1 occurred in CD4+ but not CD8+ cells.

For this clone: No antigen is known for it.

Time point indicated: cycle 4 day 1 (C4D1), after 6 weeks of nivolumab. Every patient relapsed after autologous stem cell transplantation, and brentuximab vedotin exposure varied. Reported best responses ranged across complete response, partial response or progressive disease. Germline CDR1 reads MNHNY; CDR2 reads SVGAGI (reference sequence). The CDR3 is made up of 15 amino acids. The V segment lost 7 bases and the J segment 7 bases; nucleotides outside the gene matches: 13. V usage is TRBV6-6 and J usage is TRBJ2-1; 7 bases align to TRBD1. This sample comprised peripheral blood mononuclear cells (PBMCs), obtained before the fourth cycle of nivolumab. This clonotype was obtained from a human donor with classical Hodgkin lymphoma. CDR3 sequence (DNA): TGTGCCAGCACATTAAACAGGGGCGCAAAAAATGAGCAGTTCTTC. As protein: CASTLNRGAKNEQFF.